This T cell receptor (beta chain) was identified during a study of shared clonotypes between healthy human individuals. Study observations and caveats: Measured sharing among donors was expected to vary with sequencing depth.

Naive CD8 populations comprised CD45RO-negative cells positively selected for CCR7, excluding terminally differentiated effector memory CD45RA+ cells. Each sample came from a Caucasian adult donor living in Nashville, Tennessee. An assay was performed, and its level was deep. The material for each subset, its genomic DNA, was split evenly across several immunoSEQ plates. Measured with immunoSEQ multiplex PCR; TCRdb has only the in-frame clones, and not every one. The sample shows about 2.2 million clones, approximately 92% of them seen only once. As regards this clone: What it recognizes is unknown.

Germline loops: CDR1 PRHDT, CDR2 FYEKMQ (reference sequence). V was clipped by 2 bases and J by 10 bases; unmatched bases: 3. This CDR3 region has 13 residues. This chain uses TRBV13 with TRBJ2-1; 9 bases line up with TRBD2. The clonotype was recovered from a man aged 18 to 29 in good health. Some clones in this sample may be carry-over from other donors' samples. Sequencing input: naive CD8+ T cells from PBMCs. This chain's CDR3 is CASSLTSGPEQFF. The CDR3 DNA follows: TGTGCCAGCAGCTTAACTAGCGGGCCCGAGCAGTTCTTC. Full variable domain (outside the CDR3, taken from reference TRBV13 and TRBJ2-1): AAGVIQSPRHLIKEKRETATLKCYPIPRHDTVYWYQQGPGQDPQFLISFYEKMQSDKGSIPDRFSAQQFSDYHSELNMSSLELGDSALYFCASSLTSGPEQFFGPGTRLTVL.